The 24 T cell receptor beta chains presented below share a single source sample, sequenced in a study of shared clonotypes between healthy human individuals. TCRdb keeps only in-frame clones here, not all; method: immunoSEQ multiplex PCR. The table has 2 million to 3 million clones, more than 90% seen once. The sequenced sample consisted of naive CD4+ T cells sorted from blood. Subset given: CD45RA+ positively selected. These TCRs come from a man aged 18 to 29 in good health.

Remarks on this clone: The same CDR3 can be traced to other DNA sequences in this sample. The J gene is TRBJ1-5, the V gene TRBV4-1; D is unclear. Germline V gene lookup returns CDR1 MGHRA and CDR2 YSYEKL. V was cut by 0 bases and J by 0 bases, with 6 bases left in between. The CDR3 sequence is 15 residues long. The CDR3 DNA is TGCGCCAGCAGCCAAGAGGGGTTTAGCAATCAGCCCCAGCATTTT. Protein sequence: CASSQEGFSNQPQHF.

The V and J genes are TRBV7-2 and TRBJ2-3; TRBD2 matches at 9 bases. The CDR3 is made up of 15 amino acids. V trimming: 1 base; J trimming: 2 bases; junction bases outside the gene matches: 1. Germline CDR1 is SGHTA and CDR2 is FQGNSA. The CDR3 DNA is TGTGCCAGCAGCTTAGTAGCGGGGGACACAGATACGCAGTATTTT. Translated: CASSLVAGDTDTQYF.

Points on this clone: The same CDR3 also results from other DNA sequences found in this sample. The chain uses TRBV30 and TRBJ1-1; D is ambiguous. The CDR3 totals 12 residues. Deletions cut 0 bases from V and 5 bases from J, with 7 bases between. Germline assignment: CDR1 GTSNPN and CDR2 SVGIG (reference sequence). The CDR3 nucleotides are TGTGCCTGGAGTGTAGTTAGAACTGAAGCTTTCTTT. Residues: CAWSVVRTEAFF.

The chain joins TRBV6-5 to TRBJ2-7; 7 bases map to TRBD1. V lost 6 bases and J lost 0; bases outside the gene matches: 8. Germline CDR1 MNHEY, CDR2 SVGAGI. The CDR3 consists of 15 residues. The DNA of the CDR3 is TGTGCCAGCAGCCCTGGACAGGCCAACTCCTACGAGCAGTACTTC. Amino acid sequence: CASSPGQANSYEQYF.

This chain joins TRBV9 and TRBJ1-4; no clear D gene. CDR1 is SGDLS, CDR2 YYNGEE, per germline. The CDR3 runs to 17 residues. V lost 0 bases to trimming and J lost 4 bases, with 16 bases between them. CDR3 sequence: CASSVDADLAYNEKLFF. CDR3 DNA sequence: TGTGCCAGCAGCGTAGACGCGGACTTGGCATATAATGAAAAACTGTTTTTT.

This clone was counted once. Other DNA sequences in this sample translate to the same CDR3. This chain joins TRBV5-1 and TRBJ2-7, with D possibly TRBD1 on 6 matching bases. The CDR3 runs to 14 residues. Trimming removed 0 bases from V and 5 bases from J, with 12 bases in between. The V gene's germline CDR1 is SGHRS and CDR2 YFSETQ. This CDR3 reads CASSLVAGVDEQYF. In nucleotides, the CDR3 is TGCGCCAGCAGCTTGGTTGCAGGGGTCGACGAGCAGTACTTC.

In the case of this clone: Within the sample, other DNA sequences also encode this same CDR3. The chain recombines TRBV10-1 with TRBJ1-1; D is possibly TRBD1 (6 bases). This CDR3 contains 13 residues. Germline CDR1 and CDR2: WNHNN and SYGVQD (reference sequence). The V end was cut by 6 bases, the J end by 1 base, with 9 bases between. CDR3 in DNA: TGCGCCAGCAGACAGGGCGGGAACACTGAAGCTTTCTTT. Residues: CASRQGGNTEAFF.

The V gene is TRBV9, the J gene TRBJ1-4, with 7 bases matching TRBD1. Germline assignment: CDR1 SGDLS and CDR2 YYNGEE. The CDR3 extends over 15 amino acids. Trimming removed 1 base from V and 1 base from J; junction bases left unmatched: 1. The CDR3 bases are TGTGCCAGCAGCGTACAGGGGGGAACTAATGAAAAACTGTTTTTT. Amino acid sequence: CASSVQGGTNEKLFF.

As for this clone: The same CDR3 arises from other DNA sequences in this sample as well. This chain links TRBV6-5 with TRBJ2-7; 7 bases are a match to TRBD1. The V segment lost 5 bases and the J segment 3 bases; nucleotides outside the gene matches: 4. This CDR3 region has 13 residues. CDR1 is MNHEY and CDR2 is SVGAGI in the germline V gene. DNA of the CDR3: TGTGCCAGCAGTAGGGGGCTTCTCTACGAGCAGTACTTC. Residues: CASSRGLLYEQYF.

This rearrangement joins TRBV2 to TRBJ2-7; unclear D gene. Germline V CDR1 and CDR2: SNHLY, FYNNEI. Trimming removed 3 bases at V and 3 bases at J, with 9 bases between. This CDR3 is built from 13 residues. This CDR3 is CASSDEGFYEQYF. For the CDR3, the DNA is TGTGCCAGCAGTGACGAAGGGTTCTACGAGCAGTACTTC.

Details on this clone: The junction and the germline gene differ at one end; a read error may be behind it. The chain uses TRBV5-3 and TRBJ2-2; D call uncertain. TRBV5-3 is filed as an ORF, its function uncertain. CDR3 length equals 12 residues. CDR3 protein: CASSSSVWELFF. CDR3 nucleotide sequence: TGTGCCAGCAGCTCATCCGTCTGGGAGCTGTTTTTT.

Concerning this clone itself: Different DNA sequences within this sample yield the same CDR3. The chain carries TRBV29-1 and TRBJ2-7, with D hard to call. Germline CDR1 reads SQVTM; CDR2 reads ANQGSEA. The V gene lost 0 bases and the J gene lost 5 bases, with 8 bases spanning the gap. This CDR3 region has 12 residues. The CDR3 DNA reads as TGCAGCGTTGAAGACCTAACAAACGAGCAGTACTTC. The encoded protein is CSVEDLTNEQYF.

The chain carries TRBV2 and TRBJ2-6; 8 positions match TRBD1. The CDR3 is made up of 14 amino acids. V was pared by 8 bases and J by 8 bases, with 8 bases of the junction left unmatched. CDR1 is SNHLY and CDR2 is FYNNEI in the germline V gene. As DNA, the CDR3 is TGTGCCAGCTCCCCTGGGACAGGAACCAACGTCCTGACTTTC. Amino acid sequence: CASSPGTGTNVLTF.

The chain carries TRBV5-1 and TRBJ2-7, with a possible D match to TRBD1 (6 bases). This CDR3 contains 13 residues. V was trimmed by 4 bases and J by 3 bases, leaving 11 bases between them. The germline V gene encodes CDR1 SGHRS and CDR2 YFSETQ. CDR3 nucleotide sequence: TGCGCCAGCAGCCACCGGACAGACTACGAGCAGTACTTC. It encodes CASSHRTDYEQYF.

The rearrangement joins TRBV6-6 to TRBJ1-1, with 8 positions matching TRBD1. Germline CDR1 MNHNY, CDR2 SVGAGI (reference sequence). This CDR3 comprises 14 residues. Losses at the gene ends were 6 bases for V and 5 bases for J; bases not matched to a gene: 8. CDR3 coding DNA: TGTGCCAGCAGCACAGGGGGAGTCTATACTGAAGCTTTCTTT. Protein: CASSTGGVYTEAFF.

The CDR3 sequence: CATGASAEKGNTGELFF. CDR3 coding DNA: TGTGCCACCGGGGCGTCCGCCGAAAAAGGGAACACCGGGGAGCTGTTTTTT. The J gene is TRBJ2-2, the V gene TRBV7-6; D assignment may be TRBD1 or TRBD2 (5 bases each). V gave up 10 bases and J gave up 1 base, with 22 bases separating them. Germline lookup yields CDR1 SGHVS and CDR2 FNYEAQ. This CDR3 comprises 17 residues.

CDR3 loop: CACSGQGILRGQYF. The CDR3 DNA sequence: TGTGCCTGTTCGGGACAGGGCATTTTACGGGGGCAGTACTTC. The genes are TRBV30 and TRBJ2-7; TRBD1 agrees at 9 bases. The V and J ends lost 6 bases and 9 bases, in that order; junction bases with no gene match: 15. Germline assignment: CDR1 GTSNPN and CDR2 SVGIG (reference sequence). This CDR3 has 14 amino acids. Complete variable domain (other parts from reference TRBV30 and TRBJ2-7): SQTIHQWPATLVQPVGSPLSLECTVEGTSNPNLYWYRQAAGRGLQLLFYSVGIGQISSEVPQNLSASRPQDRQFILSSKKLLLSDSGFYLCACSGQGILRGQYFGPGTRLTVT.

The V gene is TRBV18, the J gene TRBJ2-3, with 8 bases matching TRBD1. This CDR3 is built from 19 residues. Germline assignment: CDR1 KGHSH and CDR2 LQKENI. The V and J ends lost 0 bases and 1 base, in that order; junction bases with no gene match: 12. The CDR3 nucleotides are TGTGCCAGCTCACCACCGAATAGCAGGGGGCTAAGGGGCACAGATACGCAGTATTTT. Translating it yields CASSPPNSRGLRGTDTQYF.

The sample holds one count of this clone. The chain carries TRBV6-1 and TRBJ2-5; D uncertain. The V gene's germline CDR1 is MNHNS and CDR2 SASEGT. The V gene lost 5 bases and the J gene lost 5 bases, with 15 bases spanning the gap. The CDR3 runs 14 residues. The CDR3 bases are TGTGCCAGCAGTTATCAAGGGCACCCCGAGACCCAGTACTTC. Amino acids: CASSYQGHPETQYF.

The V gene is TRBV28, the J gene TRBJ2-7; TRBD1 might be the D (5 bases). The CDR3 sequence is 14 residues long. Germline CDR1 is MDHEN and CDR2 is SYDVKM. The germline V and J ends were trimmed by 3 bases and 4 bases, with 13 bases remaining between them. CDR3 DNA: TGTGCCAGCAGTTTTATCGGCAGGGTTTACGAGCAGTACTTC. Protein sequence: CASSFIGRVYEQYF.

Concerning this clone itself: Other DNA sequences in this specimen translate into the identical CDR3. The rearrangement joins TRBV30 to TRBJ2-1; unclear D gene. The CDR3 extends over 12 amino acids. Looked up from germline, CDR1 is GTSNPN and CDR2 is SVGIG (reference sequence). Trimming shortened V by 3 bases and J by 4 bases, and 7 bases separated the two germline ends. Written as DNA, the CDR3 is TGTGCCTGGAGCCCCCCTTACAATGAGCAGTTCTTC. It yields the protein CAWSPPYNEQFF.

The gene calls are TRBV27 and TRBJ2-2, with D hard to call. The CDR3 has 13 amino acids. The V end was cut by 0 bases, the J end by 6 bases, with 5 bases between. Germline V CDR1 and CDR2: MNHEY, SMNVEV (reference sequence). This CDR3 is CASSLSIPGELFF. As DNA, the CDR3 is TGTGCCAGCAGTTTATCGATACCCGGGGAGCTGTTTTTT.

This chain connects TRBV19 to TRBJ1-1; a weak D match, TRBD1 (6 bases). The CDR3 has 14 amino acids. CDR1 and CDR2 (germline): LNHDA, SQIVND (reference sequence). V was trimmed by 5 bases and J by 0 bases, leaving 10 bases between them. Here the CDR3 reads CASSLDRLNTEAFF. In DNA form, the CDR3 reads TGTGCCAGTAGTCTCGACAGGTTGAACACTGAAGCTTTCTTT.

The J gene is TRBJ2-3, the V gene TRBV5-4, with TRBD2 identical over 12 bases. Germline trimming cut 1 base from V and 6 bases from J; bases unmatched to any gene: 3. CDR1 and CDR2 (germline): SGHNT, YYREEE (reference sequence). The CDR3 has 15 residues. CDR3 region: CASSLLAGGFDTQYF. The CDR3 DNA sequence: TGTGCCAGCAGCTTGCTAGCGGGGGGGTTCGATACGCAGTATTTT.